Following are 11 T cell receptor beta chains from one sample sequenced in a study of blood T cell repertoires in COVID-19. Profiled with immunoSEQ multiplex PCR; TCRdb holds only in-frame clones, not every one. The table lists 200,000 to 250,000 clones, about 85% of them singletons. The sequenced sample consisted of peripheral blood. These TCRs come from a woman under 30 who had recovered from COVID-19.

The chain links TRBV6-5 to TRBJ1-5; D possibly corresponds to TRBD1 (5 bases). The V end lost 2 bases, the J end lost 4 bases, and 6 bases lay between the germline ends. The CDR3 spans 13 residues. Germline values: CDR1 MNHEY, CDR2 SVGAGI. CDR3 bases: TGTGCCAGCAGTTACGACAGAAATCAGCCCCAGCATTTT. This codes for CASSYDRNQPQHF.

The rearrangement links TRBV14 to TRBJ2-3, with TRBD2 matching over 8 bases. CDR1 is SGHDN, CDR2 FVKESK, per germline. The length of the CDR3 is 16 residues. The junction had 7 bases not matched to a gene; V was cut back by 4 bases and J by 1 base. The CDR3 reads CASSRFGRAGTDTQYF. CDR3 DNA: TGTGCCAGCAGCCGGTTCGGGAGGGCCGGCACAGATACGCAGTATTTT.

The CDR3 coding sequence is TGTGCCAGCAGCCATTCCGGGACAGCTGAAGCTTTCTTT. It yields the protein CASSHSGTAEAFF. The chain uses TRBV14 and TRBJ1-1, with 7 bases aligning to TRBD1. This CDR3 comprises 13 residues. Germline CDR1 and CDR2: SGHDN and FVKESK. V shed 3 bases, J shed 6 bases, and the junction held 4 bases outside the gene matches.

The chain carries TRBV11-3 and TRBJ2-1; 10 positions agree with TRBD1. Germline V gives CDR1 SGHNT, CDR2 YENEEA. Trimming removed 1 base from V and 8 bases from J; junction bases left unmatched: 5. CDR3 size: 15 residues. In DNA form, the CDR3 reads TGTGCCAGCAGCTTAGGCCTCGGGACAGGGGATGAGCAGTTCTTC. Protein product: CASSLGLGTGDEQFF. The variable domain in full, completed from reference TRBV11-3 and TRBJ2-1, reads EAGVVQSPRYKIIEKKQPVAFWCNPISGHNTLYWYLQNLGQGPELLIRYENEEAVDDSQLPKDRFSAERLKGVDSTLKIQPAELGDSAVYLCASSLGLGTGDEQFFGPGTRLTVL.

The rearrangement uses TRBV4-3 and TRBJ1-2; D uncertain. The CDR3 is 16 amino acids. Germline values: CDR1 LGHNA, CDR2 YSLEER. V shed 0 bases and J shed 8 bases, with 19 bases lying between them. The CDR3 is CASSQDARSTSVGYTF. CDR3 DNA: TGCGCCAGCAGCCAAGATGCCCGTTCGACTTCTGTCGGCTACACCTTC.

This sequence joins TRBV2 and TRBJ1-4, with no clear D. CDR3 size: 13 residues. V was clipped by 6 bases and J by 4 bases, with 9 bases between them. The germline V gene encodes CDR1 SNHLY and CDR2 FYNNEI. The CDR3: CASRGGLNEKLFF. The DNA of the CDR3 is TGTGCCAGCAGGGGAGGGCTTAATGAAAAACTGTTTTTT.

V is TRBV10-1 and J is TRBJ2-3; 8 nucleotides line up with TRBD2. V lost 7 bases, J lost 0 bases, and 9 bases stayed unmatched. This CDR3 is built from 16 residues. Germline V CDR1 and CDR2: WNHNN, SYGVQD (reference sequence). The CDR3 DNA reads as TGCGCCAGCACGGACGGGAGGGGTCTGAGCACAGATACGCAGTATTTT. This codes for CASTDGRGLSTDTQYF.

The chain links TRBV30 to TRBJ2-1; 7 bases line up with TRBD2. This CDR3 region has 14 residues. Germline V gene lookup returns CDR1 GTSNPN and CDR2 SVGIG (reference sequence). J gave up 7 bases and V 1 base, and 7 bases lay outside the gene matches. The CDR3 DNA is TGTGCCTGGAGTGGCGGCGGCGGGAGAAATGAGCAGTTCTTC. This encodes CAWSGGGGRNEQFF.

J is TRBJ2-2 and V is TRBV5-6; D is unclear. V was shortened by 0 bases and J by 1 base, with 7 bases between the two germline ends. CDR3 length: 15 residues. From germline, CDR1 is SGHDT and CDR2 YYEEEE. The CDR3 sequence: CASSLVPGNTGELFF. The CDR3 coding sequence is TGTGCCAGCAGCTTGGTACCAGGGAACACCGGGGAGCTGTTTTTT.

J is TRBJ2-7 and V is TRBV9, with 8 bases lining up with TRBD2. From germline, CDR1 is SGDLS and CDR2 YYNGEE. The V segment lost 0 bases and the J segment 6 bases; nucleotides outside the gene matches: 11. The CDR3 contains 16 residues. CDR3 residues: CASSVATAGGLIEQYF. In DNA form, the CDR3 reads TGTGCCAGCAGCGTAGCTACTGCGGGAGGTCTGATCGAGCAGTACTTC.

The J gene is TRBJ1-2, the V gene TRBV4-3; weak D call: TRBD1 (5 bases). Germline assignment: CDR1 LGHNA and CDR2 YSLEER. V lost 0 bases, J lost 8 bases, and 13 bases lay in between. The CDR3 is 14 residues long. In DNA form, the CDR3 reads TGCGCCAGCAGCCAAGAGAAAGGCCGGGGGGGCTACACCTTC. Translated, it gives CASSQEKGRGGYTF.